The 7 T cell receptor beta chains below come from one sample, sequenced in a study of T cells after posttransplantation cyclophosphamide. The repertoire was sequenced with immunoSEQ multiplex PCR; TCRdb's copy has only in-frame clones and lacks some. The table shows tens of thousands of clones, with roughly nine tenths occurring only once. Sequencing was done on a sample of PBMCs. The source is a woman in her forties or fifties in good health and a related stem cell transplant donor.

CDR3 nucleotides: TGTGCCAGCAGCTTAAACAGGGTCGTTACTAACTATGGCTACACCTTC. As protein: CASSLNRVVTNYGYTF. This rearrangement joins TRBV7-2 to TRBJ1-2, with D maybe TRBD1 (6 bases). V lost 2 bases, J lost 0 bases, and 13 bases lay in between. This CDR3 contains 16 residues. Germline CDR1 is SGHTA and CDR2 is FQGNSA.

The chain links TRBV7-8 to TRBJ1-1; D is possibly TRBD1 (5 bases). The V end lost 4 bases, the J end lost 2 bases, and 8 bases lay between the germline ends. This CDR3 region has 13 residues. Per germline, CDR1 SGHVS and CDR2 FQNEAQ. The CDR3 DNA reads TGTGCCAGCAGCTACAGGATAAACACTGAAGCTTTCTTT. Its translation: CASSYRINTEAFF.

J is TRBJ1-2 and V is TRBV9; D remains unclear. This CDR3 is built from 15 residues. Germline-derived CDR1 and CDR2 are SGDLS and YYNGEE. Trimming shortened V by 9 bases and J by 2 bases, and 20 bases separated the two germline ends. The CDR3 DNA reads as TGTGCCATCACCACTGACATTTCCCCAAACTATGGCTACACCTTC. Amino acid sequence: CAITTDISPNYGYTF. The variable domain in full, with the rest retrieved from reference TRBV9 and TRBJ1-2, is DSGVTQTPKHLITATGQRVTLRCSPRSGDLSVYWYQQSLDQGLQFLIQYYNGEERAKGNILERFSAQQFPDLHSELNLSSLELGDSALYFCAITTDISPNYGYTFGSGTRLTVV.

The chain is built from TRBV2 and TRBJ2-5, with TRBD2 matching over 8 bases. Germline CDR1 SNHLY, CDR2 FYNNEI. This CDR3 region has 13 residues. The trim removed 8 bases at V and 4 bases at J, leaving 6 bases unmatched. The CDR3, as DNA: TGTGCCAGCTCCAGCGGGAGTCGAGAGACCCAGTACTTC. Translated: CASSSGSRETQYF.

This chain links TRBV7-3 with TRBJ1-1, with 10 positions matching TRBD1. CDR1 and CDR2 from the germline V gene are SGHTA and FQGTGA. The ends lost 5 bases at V and 4 bases at J; junction bases unmatched: 1. This CDR3 spans 13 amino acids. The CDR3 spells CASSRQGATEAFF. CDR3 sequence (DNA): TGTGCCAGCAGCAGACAGGGGGCCACTGAAGCTTTCTTT.

The rearrangement links TRBV11-2 to TRBJ2-3; 10 bases are shared with TRBD2. V lost 4 bases to trimming and J lost 2 bases; unmatched junction nucleotides: 6. The CDR3 covers 16 residues. Germline V gene lookup returns CDR1 SGHAT and CDR2 FQNNGV. Here the CDR3 DNA reads TGTGCCAGCAGCTACAGGACTAGCGGAACCACAGATACGCAGTATTTT. Translated: CASSYRTSGTTDTQYF.

The V gene is TRBV7-7, the J gene TRBJ2-5; unclear D gene. V was clipped by 2 bases and J by 3 bases, with 10 bases between them. The CDR3 runs 14 residues. Germline CDR1 reads SSHAT; CDR2 reads FNYEAQ (reference sequence). CDR3 amino acids: CASSLHYSEETQYF. The CDR3 region has the DNA TGTGCCAGCAGCTTACATTACAGTGAAGAGACCCAGTACTTC.